These 9 T cell receptor beta chains originate from one sample sequenced in a study of blood T cell repertoires in COVID-19. Clones were read by immunoSEQ multiplex PCR, and TCRdb kept only the in-frame ones, dropping some. The profile covers about 140,000 clones, with around 90% appearing a single time and 1.8% taken by the ten largest. Sequenced: peripheral blood. All receptors derive from a man between 65 and 85 years old with acute or convalescent COVID-19.

The V call is TRBV7-9, the J call TRBJ2-2, with 11 bases that match TRBD1. Germline assignment: CDR1 SEHNR and CDR2 FQNEAQ (reference sequence). V was pared by 5 bases and J by 5 bases, with 7 bases of the junction left unmatched. The CDR3 is 16 amino acids. The CDR3 nucleotides are TGTGCCAGCAGCCCTCCGGGACAGGGGGTTACCGGGGAGCTGTTTTTT. As protein: CASSPPGQGVTGELFF.

J is TRBJ2-3 and V is TRBV6-1; 9 bases agree with TRBD2. CDR1 and CDR2 from the germline V gene are MNHNS and SASEGT. This CDR3 region has 16 residues. With V trimmed by 2 bases and J by 0 bases, 3 bases remained unmatched. Here the CDR3 reads CASSELAGVSTDTQYF. CDR3 nucleotides: TGTGCCAGCAGTGAATTAGCGGGAGTGAGCACAGATACGCAGTATTTT.

The chain employs TRBV2 and TRBJ2-7; D is ambiguous. CDR1 is SNHLY and CDR2 is FYNNEI in the germline V gene. The ends were cut back, 7 bases at V and 2 bases at J, with 18 bases in the middle. This CDR3 has 15 residues. The DNA for the CDR3 is TGTGCCAGCAATACACCAGGAATCACGACCTACGAGCAGTACTTC. Amino acids: CASNTPGITTYEQYF.

The genes are TRBV2 and TRBJ1-1; D unresolved. The germline gives CDR1 SNHLY, CDR2 FYNNEI. The CDR3 sequence is 14 residues long. With 6 bases removed from V and 1 base from J, the gap between germline ends came to 12 bases. CDR3 loop: CASSPLGRNTEAFF. The CDR3 region has the DNA TGTGCCAGCAGCCCCTTAGGGAGGAACACTGAAGCTTTCTTT.

The chain combines TRBV7-2 with TRBJ2-7, with a tentative D call TRBD2 (6 bases). Germline values: CDR1 SGHTA, CDR2 FQGNSA. Trimming shortened V by 5 bases and J by 1 base, and 9 bases separated the two germline ends. The CDR3 extends over 13 amino acids. CDR3 region: CASSTGVSYEQYF. In DNA form, the CDR3 reads TGTGCCAGCAGCACGGGGGTATCCTACGAGCAGTACTTC.

The chain couples TRBV7-3 to TRBJ2-3, with TRBD2 matching 8 bases. V was pared by 8 bases and J by 4 bases, with 11 bases of the junction left unmatched. This CDR3 is 15 amino acids long. CDR1 is SGHTA, CDR2 FQGTGA, per germline. Here the CDR3 DNA reads TGTGCCAGCCGAAAAAGCGGGAGTGGGTCAGATACGCAGTATTTT. Translating it yields CASRKSGSGSDTQYF.

The genes are TRBV5-8 and TRBJ2-7; D is ambiguous. Germline V gives CDR1 SGHTS, CDR2 YDEGEE. The germline V and J ends were trimmed by 3 bases and 5 bases, with 21 bases remaining between them. The CDR3 length is 16 residues. The CDR3 nucleotides read TGTGCCAGCAGCTCGTTTAGAATTACCCAAGCCCACGAGCAGTACTTC. Translated: CASSSFRITQAHEQYF.

V usage is TRBV5-1 and J usage is TRBJ1-6; 9 nucleotides match TRBD1. The CDR3 sequence is 14 residues long. V lost 4 bases to trimming and J lost 5 bases; unmatched junction nucleotides: 1. Per germline, CDR1 SGHRS and CDR2 YFSETQ. The CDR3 DNA reads TGCGCCAGCAGCCGACAGGGGGATAATTCACCCCTCCACTTT. Its translation is CASSRQGDNSPLHF. The complete variable domain, with remaining parts taken from reference TRBV5-1 and TRBJ1-6, reads KAGVTQTPRYLIKTRGQQVTLSCSPISGHRSVSWYQQTPGQGLQFLFEYFSETQRNKGNFPGRFSGRQFSNSRSEMNVSTLELGDSALYLCASSRQGDNSPLHFGNGTRLTVT.

The chain is built from TRBV2 and TRBJ1-4, with D possibly being TRBD1 (6 bases). Germline lookup yields CDR1 SNHLY and CDR2 FYNNEI. This CDR3 comprises 15 residues. V was trimmed by 6 bases and J by 2 bases, leaving 13 bases between them. The CDR3 region is CASSLGGGTNEKLFF. The CDR3 region has the DNA TGTGCCAGCAGCCTAGGGGGGGGCACTAATGAAAAACTGTTTTTT.